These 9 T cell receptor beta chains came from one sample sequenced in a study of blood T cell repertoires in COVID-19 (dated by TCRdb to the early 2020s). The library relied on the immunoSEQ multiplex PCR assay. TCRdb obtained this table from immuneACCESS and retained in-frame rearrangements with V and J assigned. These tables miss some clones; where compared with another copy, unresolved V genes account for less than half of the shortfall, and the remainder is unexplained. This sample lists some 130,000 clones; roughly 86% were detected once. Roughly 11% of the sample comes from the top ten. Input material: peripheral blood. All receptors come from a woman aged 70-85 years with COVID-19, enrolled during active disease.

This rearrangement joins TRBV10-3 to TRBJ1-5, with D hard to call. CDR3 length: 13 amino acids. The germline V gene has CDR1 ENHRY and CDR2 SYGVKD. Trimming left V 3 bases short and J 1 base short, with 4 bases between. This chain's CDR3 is CAISDLSNQPQHF. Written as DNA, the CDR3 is TGTGCCATCAGTGACCTAAGCAATCAGCCCCAGCATTTT.

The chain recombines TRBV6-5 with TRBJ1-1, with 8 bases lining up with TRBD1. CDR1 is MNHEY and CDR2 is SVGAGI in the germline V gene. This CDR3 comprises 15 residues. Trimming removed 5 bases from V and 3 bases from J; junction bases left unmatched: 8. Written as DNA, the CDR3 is TGTGCCAGCAGTCCCCCAGGGGGCTGGGACACTGAAGCTTTCTTT. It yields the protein CASSPPGGWDTEAFF.

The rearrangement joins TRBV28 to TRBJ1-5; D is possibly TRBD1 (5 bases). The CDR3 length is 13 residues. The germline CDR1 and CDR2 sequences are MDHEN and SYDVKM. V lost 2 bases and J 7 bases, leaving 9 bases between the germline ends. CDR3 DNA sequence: TGTGCCAGCAGTTTACAGGGCATCCAGCCCCAGCATTTT. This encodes CASSLQGIQPQHF.

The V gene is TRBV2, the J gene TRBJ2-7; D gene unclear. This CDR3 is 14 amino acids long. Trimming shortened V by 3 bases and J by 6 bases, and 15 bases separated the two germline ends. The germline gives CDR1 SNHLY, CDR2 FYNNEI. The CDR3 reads CASSESQVVGEQYF. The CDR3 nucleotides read TGTGCCAGCAGTGAGTCGCAGGTCGTGGGCGAGCAGTACTTC.

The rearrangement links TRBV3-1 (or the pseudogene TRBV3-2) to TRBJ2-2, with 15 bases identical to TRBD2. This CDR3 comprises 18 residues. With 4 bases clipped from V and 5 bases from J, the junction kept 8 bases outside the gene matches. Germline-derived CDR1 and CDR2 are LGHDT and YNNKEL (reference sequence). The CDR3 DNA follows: TGTGCCAGCAGCCCCGGACTAGCGGGGGGGCCGGGTACCGGGGAGCTGTTTTTT. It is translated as CASSPGLAGGPGTGELFF.

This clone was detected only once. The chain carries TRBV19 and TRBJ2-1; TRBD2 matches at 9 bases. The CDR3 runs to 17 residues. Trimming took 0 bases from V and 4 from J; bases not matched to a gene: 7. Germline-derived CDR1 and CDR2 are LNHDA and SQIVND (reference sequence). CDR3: CASSIDPPSGVYNEQFF. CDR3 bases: TGTGCCAGTAGTATAGATCCCCCTAGCGGGGTATACAATGAGCAGTTCTTC.

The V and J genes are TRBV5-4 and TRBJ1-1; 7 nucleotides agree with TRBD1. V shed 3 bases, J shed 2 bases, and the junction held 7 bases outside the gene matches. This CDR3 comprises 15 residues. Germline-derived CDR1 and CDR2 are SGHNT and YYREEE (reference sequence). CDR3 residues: CASSYGQDVNTEAFF. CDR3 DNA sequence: TGTGCCAGCAGCTATGGACAGGACGTAAACACTGAAGCTTTCTTT.

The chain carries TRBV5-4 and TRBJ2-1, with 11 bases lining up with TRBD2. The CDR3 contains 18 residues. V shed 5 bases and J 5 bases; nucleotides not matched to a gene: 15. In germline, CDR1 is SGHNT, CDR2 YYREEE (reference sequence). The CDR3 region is CASRPFSGGGSYNNEQFF. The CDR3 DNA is TGTGCCAGCAGGCCTTTTAGCGGGGGGGGATCTTATAACAATGAGCAGTTCTTC.

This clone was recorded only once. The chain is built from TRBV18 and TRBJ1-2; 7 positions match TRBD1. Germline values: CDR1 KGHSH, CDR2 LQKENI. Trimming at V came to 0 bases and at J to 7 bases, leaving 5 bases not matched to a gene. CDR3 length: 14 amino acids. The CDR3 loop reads CASSPPGGQGGYTF. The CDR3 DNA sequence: TGTGCCAGCTCACCACCAGGGGGCCAGGGTGGCTACACCTTC.